The 22 T cell receptor beta chains given below trace back to one sample, sequenced in a study of blood T cell repertoires in COVID-19. The data were produced by immunoSEQ multiplex PCR, yet TCRdb's version contains in-frame clones alone and is incomplete. Found here are 150,000 to 190,000 clones, about nine tenths of them singletons; the top ten hold about 2.4%. Sequenced input: peripheral blood. These receptors were collected from a woman aged 70-85 years with acute or convalescent COVID-19.

This sequence joins TRBV27 and TRBJ1-6; TRBD1 is a possible D gene (6 bases). The CDR3 has 14 amino acids. The germline CDR1 and CDR2 sequences are MNHEY and SMNVEV (reference sequence). Trimming stripped 10 bases from V and 7 bases from J, with 17 bases between. CDR3 nucleotide sequence: TGTGCCACCCGAAGGGACATCGAAAATTCACCCCTCCACTTT. Protein: CATRRDIENSPLHF.

CDR3 bases: TGTGCCAGCAGTTTGCCCCTTGTTGTTGGCTATCAGCCCCAGCATTTT. It encodes CASSLPLVVGYQPQHF. The chain employs TRBV28 and TRBJ1-5; D is undetermined. Germline V lookup: CDR1 MDHEN, CDR2 SYDVKM. The ends were cut back, 3 bases at V and 5 bases at J, with 17 bases in the middle. The CDR3 contains 16 residues.

V and J are TRBV28 and TRBJ1-2, with D maybe TRBD1 (5 bases). Trimming took off 7 bases at V and 4 bases at J, with 19 bases between the two ends. The CDR3 sequence is 15 residues long. From germline, CDR1 is MDHEN and CDR2 SYDVKM. CDR3 sequence: CASTLSQGLLYGYTF. The CDR3 nucleotides are TGTGCCAGCACCCTAAGTCAGGGTCTACTCTATGGCTACACCTTC.

CDR3 nucleotide sequence: TGTGCCAGTAAGGCTAGCGGGGGGCAACGCACAGATACGCAGTATTTT. Translated, it gives CASKASGGQRTDTQYF. The chain carries TRBV19 and TRBJ2-3; 11 nucleotides align to TRBD2. This CDR3 region has 16 residues. V was pared by 7 bases and J by 1 base, with 7 bases of the junction left unmatched. Per germline, CDR1 LNHDA and CDR2 SQIVND (reference sequence).

The chain links TRBV6-5 to TRBJ2-1; 7 bases agree with TRBD2. V was clipped by 0 bases and J by 7 bases; unmatched bases: 3. The CDR3 totals 14 residues. The V gene's germline CDR1 is MNHEY and CDR2 SVGAGI. CDR3 amino acids: CASSYSAGVNEQFF. DNA for the CDR3: TGTGCCAGCAGTTACTCTGCGGGGGTAAATGAGCAGTTCTTC.

V is TRBV11-1 and J is TRBJ1-2; D is possibly TRBD1 (6 bases). Germline V gene data show CDR1 as SGHAT and CDR2 as FQDESV (reference sequence). This CDR3 comprises 14 residues. V was trimmed by 4 bases and J by 6 bases, leaving 15 bases between them. This chain's CDR3 is CASSSSQGRHGYTF. In DNA form, the CDR3 reads TGTGCCAGCAGCTCCTCACAGGGAAGGCATGGCTACACCTTC.

The chain combines TRBV5-6 with TRBJ1-1, with a possible D match to TRBD1 (6 bases). From germline, CDR1 is SGHDT and CDR2 YYEEEE. The CDR3 runs to 13 residues. Trimming shortened V by 5 bases and J by 4 bases, and 12 bases separated the two germline ends. CDR3 sequence reads: CASRRGEGTEAFF. CDR3 sequence (DNA): TGTGCCAGCAGAAGGGGGGAGGGCACTGAAGCTTTCTTT.

The J gene is TRBJ2-1, the V gene TRBV12-3 or TRBV12-4, with TRBD2 as a possible D gene (5 bases). V dropped 8 bases and J dropped 5 bases, with 13 bases sitting between them. CDR3 length: 13 residues. The CDR3 sequence: CASGALAHNEQFF. The CDR3 DNA reads TGTGCCAGCGGCGCCCTAGCCCACAATGAGCAGTTCTTC.

The gene calls are TRBV9 and TRBJ2-3, with TRBD2 identical over 14 bases. The CDR3 spans 18 residues. V was pared by 2 bases and J by 5 bases, with 10 bases of the junction left unmatched. The germline V gene encodes CDR1 SGDLS and CDR2 YYNGEE. The DNA for the CDR3 is TGTGCCAGCAGCGTGACTAGCGGGGGGGCCAAGTATATAGATACGCAGTATTTT. Protein sequence: CASSVTSGGAKYIDTQYF.

The chain links TRBV5-1 to TRBJ1-1; 9 nucleotides match TRBD1. There are 17 residues in the CDR3. Germline lookup yields CDR1 SGHRS and CDR2 YFSETQ. V dropped 4 bases and J dropped 4; count of bases not matched to a gene: 14. Here the CDR3 reads CASSPGGTGTGSTEAFF. In DNA, the CDR3 is TGCGCCAGCAGCCCCGGGGGAACCGGGACAGGGAGCACTGAAGCTTTCTTT.

The chain combines TRBV6-6 with TRBJ1-4; 10 nucleotides align to TRBD1. The CDR3 sequence is 15 residues long. Losses at the gene ends were 2 bases for V and 7 bases for J; bases not matched to a gene: 4. The germline V gene has CDR1 MNHNY and CDR2 SVGAGI (reference sequence). The CDR3: CASSYHRDRGEKLFF. DNA of the CDR3: TGTGCCAGCAGTTACCACCGGGACAGGGGTGAAAAACTGTTTTTT.

V and J are TRBV3-1 (or the pseudogene TRBV3-2) and TRBJ2-2; 8 positions match TRBD1. Germline V gene data show CDR1 as LGHDT and CDR2 as YNNKEL (reference sequence). The V gene end was trimmed by 4 bases and the J gene end by 2 bases; junction bases not matched to a gene: 12. This CDR3 has 18 amino acids. CDR3 sequence (DNA): TGTGCCAGCAGCCTTATGTACGGACAGGGTGTTAACACCGGGGAGCTGTTTTTT. Amino acid sequence: CASSLMYGQGVNTGELFF.

The chain is built from TRBV10-3 and TRBJ2-1; 7 positions agree with TRBD2. This CDR3 spans 15 amino acids. The trim removed 4 bases at V and 7 bases at J, leaving 10 bases unmatched. CDR1 and CDR2 (germline): ENHRY, SYGVKD. The CDR3 DNA reads TGTGCCATCAGTGTGTTCGACGGGGGGTGGAATGAGCAGTTCTTC. This codes for CAISVFDGGWNEQFF.

The rearrangement links TRBV18 to TRBJ1-1; no clear D gene. The V gene lost 1 base and the J gene lost 6 bases, with 9 bases spanning the gap. Germline lookup yields CDR1 KGHSH and CDR2 LQKENI. This CDR3 spans 13 amino acids. The CDR3 nucleotides read TGTGCCAGCTCACCACTTGGCTTTCCTGAAGCTTTCTTT. Protein product: CASSPLGFPEAFF.

This sequence joins TRBV28 and TRBJ2-7, with 9 bases identical to TRBD1. CDR1 and CDR2 from the germline V gene are MDHEN and SYDVKM. This CDR3 spans 14 amino acids. The CDR3 loop is CTSRNPGQGPLRYV. CDR3 coding DNA: TGTACCAGCAGGAACCCGGGACAGGGTCCTTTGAGGTACGTC.

This chain joins TRBV7-2 and TRBJ2-1; maybe TRBD1 (5 bases). This CDR3 spans 14 amino acids. The V and J ends lost 4 bases and 4 bases respectively, with 11 bases between them. Germline loops: CDR1 SGHTA, CDR2 FQGNSA. The CDR3 sequence: CASSSPGQYNEQFF. CDR3 DNA: TGTGCCAGCAGCTCCCCAGGGCAGTACAATGAGCAGTTCTTC.

The chain employs TRBV28 and TRBJ2-3; no definite D call. The V end was cut by 5 bases, the J end by 5 bases, with 17 bases between. The V gene's germline CDR1 is MDHEN and CDR2 SYDVKM. The CDR3 spans 15 residues. CDR3 sequence reads: CASSAHTLFRDTQYF. The CDR3 coding sequence is TGTGCCAGCAGTGCCCATACCCTATTTAGAGATACGCAGTATTTT.

J is TRBJ1-6 and V is TRBV5-4; 7 nucleotides match TRBD1. CDR1 and CDR2 (germline): SGHNT, YYREEE (reference sequence). The V and J ends lost 4 bases and 13 bases, in that order; junction bases with no gene match: 8. CDR3 length: 13 residues. For the CDR3, the DNA is TGTGCCAGCAGCCCAGCTGACAGGGCGCCCCTCCACTTT. This gives the protein CASSPADRAPLHF. Full variable domain (outside the CDR3, taken from reference TRBV5-4 and TRBJ1-6): ETGVTQSPTHLIKTRGQQVTLRCSSQSGHNTVSWYQQALGQGPQFIFQYYREEENGRGNFPPRFSGLQFPNYSSELNVNALELDDSALYLCASSPADRAPLHFGNGTRLTVT.

The sample holds one count of this clone. The rearrangement links TRBV18 to TRBJ1-5; 8 bases align to TRBD1. The germline V gene encodes CDR1 KGHSH and CDR2 LQKENI. V gave up 3 bases and J gave up 9 bases; unmatched junction bases: 7. The length of the CDR3 is 14 residues. The CDR3 coding sequence is TGTGCCAGCTCACCGACAGGGGACGGGGGGCCCCAGCATTTT. This encodes CASSPTGDGGPQHF.

This clone was detected a few times. CDR3 sequence: CASSQPQGRGEKLFF. The CDR3 nucleotides are TGTGCCAGCAGTCAACCTCAGGGGAGGGGTGAAAAACTGTTTTTT. This rearrangement joins TRBV6-2 or TRBV6-3 to TRBJ1-4; maybe TRBD1 (6 bases). The CDR3 runs 15 residues. Germline assignment: CDR1 MNHEY and CDR2 SVGEGT. The ends were cut back, 5 bases at V and 7 bases at J, with 17 bases in the middle.

V and J are TRBV20-1 and TRBJ1-5; TRBD1 is a possible D gene (6 bases). Germline values: CDR1 DFQATT, CDR2 SNEGSKA (reference sequence). This CDR3 comprises 17 residues. V lost 3 bases and J lost 7, with 25 bases in between. As DNA, the CDR3 is TGCAGTGCTAGTGCCCCCGGGACTACAGGGAGAGGACAGCCCCAGCATTTT. Its protein product is CSASAPGTTGRGQPQHF.

This clone was counted a single time. The chain carries TRBV2 and TRBJ2-2; 8 nucleotides line up with TRBD1. The germline V gene has CDR1 SNHLY and CDR2 FYNNEI. The V gene end was trimmed by 3 bases and the J gene end by 6 bases; junction bases not matched to a gene: 0. This CDR3 contains 13 residues. The CDR3 nucleotides read TGTGCCAGCAGTGAGACAGGGGCCGGGGAGCTGTTTTTT. Its protein product is CASSETGAGELFF.